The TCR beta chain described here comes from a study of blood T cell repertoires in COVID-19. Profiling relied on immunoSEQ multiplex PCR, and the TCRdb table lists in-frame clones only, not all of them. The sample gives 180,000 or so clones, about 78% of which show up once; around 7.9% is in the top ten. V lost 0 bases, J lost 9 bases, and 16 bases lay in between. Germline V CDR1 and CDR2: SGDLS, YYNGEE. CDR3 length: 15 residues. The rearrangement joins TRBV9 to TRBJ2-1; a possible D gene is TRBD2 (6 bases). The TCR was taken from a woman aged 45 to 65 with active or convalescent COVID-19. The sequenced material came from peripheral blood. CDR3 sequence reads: CASSVDAGPQAEQFF. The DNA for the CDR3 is TGTGCCAGCAGCGTAGACGCGGGACCCCAGGCTGAGCAGTTCTTC.